A single sample gave rise to the 19 T cell receptor beta chains below, sequenced in a study of T cells after somatic rescue of genetic block. The method was immunoSEQ multiplex PCR; TCRdb's version includes in-frame clones alone and lacks a portion of them. The table shows roughly 71,000 clones, with approximately 91% occurring only once. Specimen: peripheral blood mononuclear cells (PBMCs). The receptor set was obtained from a man aged 25 to 45.

This CDR3 is CASSEAWGGATYNEQFF. The CDR3 DNA sequence: TGTGCCAGCAGTGAAGCTTGGGGCGGCGCAACCTACAATGAGCAGTTCTTC. This chain connects TRBV6-1 to TRBJ2-1; possible D gene TRBD1, 5 bases. This CDR3 is built from 17 residues. V lost 0 bases and J lost 2, with 14 bases in between. Germline V CDR1 and CDR2: MNHNS, SASEGT.

V gene TRBV19 combines with J gene TRBJ2-1, with a weak D call TRBD2 (5 bases). There are 14 residues in the CDR3. Per germline, CDR1 LNHDA and CDR2 SQIVND (reference sequence). The germline V and J ends were trimmed by 4 bases and 7 bases, with 14 bases remaining between them. The CDR3 sequence is CASSRLTERNEQFF. The CDR3 DNA follows: TGTGCCAGTAGTAGGTTGACCGAGCGGAATGAGCAGTTCTTC.

The rearrangement links TRBV13 to TRBJ2-1; D gene unclear. Trimming cost V 5 bases and J 4 bases, with 6 bases left between them. This CDR3 contains 12 residues. Germline loops: CDR1 PRHDT, CDR2 FYEKMQ (reference sequence). As DNA, the CDR3 is TGTGCCAGCAGCGGACCGTACAATGAGCAGTTCTTC. This sequence encodes CASSGPYNEQFF.

This clone is a singleton in its sample. V usage is TRBV9 and J usage is TRBJ2-3; 11 bases are shared with TRBD1. Looked up from germline, CDR1 is SGDLS and CDR2 is YYNGEE. With 3 bases clipped from V and 3 bases from J, the junction kept 3 bases outside the gene matches. CDR3 length: 15 amino acids. The CDR3 nucleotides read TGTGCCAGCAGCGCCGGGACAGGGGGAACAGATACGCAGTATTTT. Its protein product is CASSAGTGGTDTQYF.

V usage is TRBV9 and J usage is TRBJ2-7; 9 bases line up with TRBD2. Germline loops: CDR1 SGDLS, CDR2 YYNGEE. V trimming: 4 bases; J trimming: 6 bases; junction bases outside the gene matches: 11. This CDR3 has 15 residues. CDR3 bases: TGTGCCAGCAGCCCGGAGGCGGGAGGGCCCTCCGAGCAGTACTTC. Amino acid sequence: CASSPEAGGPSEQYF.

V gene TRBV27 combines with J gene TRBJ2-7, with 7 bases that match TRBD2. Germline V gene lookup returns CDR1 MNHEY and CDR2 SMNVEV (reference sequence). V dropped 5 bases and J dropped 2; count of bases not matched to a gene: 6. CDR3 length: 14 residues. The CDR3 loop is CASSRTGTTYEQYF. The CDR3 DNA reads as TGTGCCAGCAGTCGGACCGGGACTACCTACGAGCAGTACTTC.

The chain is built from TRBV5-4 and TRBJ2-3; D unresolved. V lost 1 base and J lost 0, with 0 bases in between. The CDR3 loop spans 12 amino acids. Germline V gene sequence: CDR1 SGHNT, CDR2 YYREEE (reference sequence). The CDR3 DNA follows: TGTGCCAGCAGCTTGAGCACAGATACGCAGTATTTT. It encodes CASSLSTDTQYF.

This clone has a handful of counts. This chain joins TRBV11-1 and TRBJ1-1; a possible D gene is TRBD1 (5 bases). V lost 1 base, J lost 4 bases, and 10 bases lay in between. This CDR3 region has 14 residues. Germline lookup yields CDR1 SGHAT and CDR2 FQDESV (reference sequence). The CDR3 protein is CASSLVTVATEAFF. CDR3 DNA sequence: TGTGCCAGCAGCTTAGTGACAGTTGCCACTGAAGCTTTCTTT.

The V call is TRBV6-6, the J call TRBJ1-1; weak D call: TRBD1 (6 bases). V was trimmed by 6 bases and J by 3 bases, leaving 14 bases between them. The CDR3 spans 14 residues. CDR1 and CDR2 (germline): MNHNY, SVGAGI (reference sequence). The CDR3 region is CASRDTGRYTEAFF. The DNA of the CDR3 is TGTGCCAGCAGAGATACAGGGCGGTACACTGAAGCTTTCTTT.

This clone appeared a few times. V gene TRBV11-3 combines with J gene TRBJ2-1, with D perhaps TRBD1 (5 bases). CDR3 length equals 13 residues. V gave up 3 bases and J gave up 5 bases, with 8 bases separating them. Per germline, CDR1 SGHNT and CDR2 YENEEA. The CDR3 sequence: CASSFGRDNEQFF. In DNA, the CDR3 is TGTGCCAGCAGCTTCGGCAGGGACAATGAGCAGTTCTTC.

The chain has TRBV13 and TRBJ2-1; 11 positions match TRBD1. CDR3 length: 16 residues. J lost 8 bases, V lost 2 bases, and 8 bases had no gene match. CDR1 PRHDT and CDR2 FYEKMQ come from the germline V gene (reference sequence). The CDR3 is CASSLRDRGDHDEQFF. CDR3 nucleotides: TGTGCCAGCAGCTTAAGGGACAGGGGGGACCACGATGAGCAGTTCTTC.

V is TRBV6-5 and J is TRBJ2-1, with TRBD2 matching 16 bases. The germline gives CDR1 MNHEY, CDR2 SVGAGI. The CDR3 has 16 residues. V shed 2 bases, J shed 9 bases, and the junction held 4 bases outside the gene matches. DNA of the CDR3: TGTGCCAGCAGTTACGGGGGACTAGCGGGAGGGGGTGAGCAGTTCTTC. It codes for CASSYGGLAGGGEQFF.

The count of this clone is one. The chain links TRBV7-9 to TRBJ2-7; 9 positions match TRBD1. With V trimmed by 5 bases and J by 4 bases, 6 bases remained unmatched. Germline-derived CDR1 and CDR2 are SEHNR and FQNEAQ (reference sequence). The CDR3 loop spans 14 amino acids. The CDR3 spells CASSLPGQGYEQYF. CDR3 DNA: TGTGCCAGCAGCCTACCGGGACAGGGATACGAGCAGTACTTC.

The V gene is TRBV6-5, the J gene TRBJ2-7, with D uncertain. V was trimmed by 2 bases and J by 2 bases, leaving 10 bases between them. CDR3 length equals 14 residues. Per germline, CDR1 MNHEY and CDR2 SVGAGI. CDR3 residues: CASSYAPPPYEQYF. The CDR3 DNA reads TGTGCCAGCAGTTACGCCCCCCCTCCCTACGAGCAGTACTTC.

The chain combines TRBV7-8 with TRBJ2-1; D gene uncertain. Trimming removed 0 bases from V and 0 bases from J, with 9 bases in between. The germline V gene encodes CDR1 SGHVS and CDR2 FQNEAQ. The CDR3 loop spans 16 amino acids. CDR3 amino acids: CASSLARWSSYNEQFF. CDR3 nucleotides: TGTGCCAGCAGCTTAGCGAGGTGGTCCTCCTACAATGAGCAGTTCTTC.

The chain employs TRBV4-3 and TRBJ2-3, with D unclear. CDR3 size: 12 residues. V was trimmed by 6 bases and J by 8 bases, leaving 12 bases between them. Per the germline V gene, CDR1 is LGHNA and CDR2 is YSLEER. This CDR3 is CASRHPTGTQYF. In DNA, the CDR3 is TGCGCCAGCAGACATCCCACCGGTACGCAGTATTTT.

The V gene is TRBV2, the J gene TRBJ2-3; TRBD2 matches at 10 bases. Germline loops: CDR1 SNHLY, CDR2 FYNNEI. The CDR3 extends over 14 amino acids. J lost 4 bases, V lost 5 bases, and 3 bases had no gene match. The CDR3 loop is CASSPGTSADTQYF. CDR3 in DNA: TGTGCCAGCAGTCCCGGGACTAGCGCAGATACGCAGTATTTT.

The chain joins TRBV4-1 to TRBJ2-7; 7 nucleotides agree with TRBD1. Looked up from germline, CDR1 is MGHRA and CDR2 is YSYEKL. The CDR3 is 13 amino acids. Trimming cost V 4 bases and J 3 bases; bases outside gene matches: 3. The CDR3, as DNA: TGCGCCAGCAGCCCCAACAGGGGCTACGAGCAGTACTTC. Its protein product is CASSPNRGYEQYF.

The V call is TRBV2, the J call TRBJ1-2; 7 bases match TRBD1. After removal of 3 bases from V and 3 bases from J, the junction contained 7 bases not matched to a gene. The length of the CDR3 is 15 residues. Germline V gene sequence: CDR1 SNHLY, CDR2 FYNNEI. The CDR3 reads CASSEFWGQHYGYTF. The CDR3 coding sequence is TGTGCCAGCAGTGAGTTTTGGGGACAGCACTATGGCTACACCTTC.